The clone carrying this T cell receptor beta chain has more than one count but fewer than ten. The antigen remains undetermined. This entry belongs to a study of cytomegalovirus exposure and HLA in healthy donors. Overall study results and limits: What TCR beta sequences reportedly achieved was accurate prediction of HLA-A and HLA-B alleles in most subjects.

The V end lost 3 bases, the J end lost 3 bases, and 14 bases lay between the germline ends. The length of the CDR3 is 15 residues. Germline CDR1 MGHDK, CDR2 SYGVNS. Use of 60 Vbeta and 13 Jbeta primers characterized the PCR. Data came from immunoSEQ multiplex PCR; TCRdb stores just in-frame clones and leaves some out. The sample lists some 120,000 clones; more than 75% were seen once. This chain connects TRBV25-1 to TRBJ1-1; tentatively, D is TRBD1 (5 bases). The sample taken for sequencing was PBMCs. This clonotype was sampled from a middle-aged man in good health and CMV-seronegative. The CDR3 bases are TGTGCCAGCAGTGATGGAGGGGCTTGGTACACTGAAGCTTTCTTT. Translated: CASSDGGAWYTEAFF.